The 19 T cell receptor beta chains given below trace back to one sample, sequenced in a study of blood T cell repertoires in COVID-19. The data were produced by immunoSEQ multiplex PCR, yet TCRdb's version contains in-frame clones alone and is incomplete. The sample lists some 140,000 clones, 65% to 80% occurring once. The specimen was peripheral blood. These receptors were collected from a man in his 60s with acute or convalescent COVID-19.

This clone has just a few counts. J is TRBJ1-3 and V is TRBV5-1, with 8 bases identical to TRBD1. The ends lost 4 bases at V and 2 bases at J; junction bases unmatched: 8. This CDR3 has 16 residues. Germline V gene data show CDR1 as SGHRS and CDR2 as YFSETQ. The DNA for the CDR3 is TGCGCCAGCAGCCCTGACAGGGGTAGCCCTGGAAACACCATATATTTT. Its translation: CASSPDRGSPGNTIYF. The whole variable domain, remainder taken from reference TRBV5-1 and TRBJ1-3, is KAGVTQTPRYLIKTRGQQVTLSCSPISGHRSVSWYQQTPGQGLQFLFEYFSETQRNKGNFPGRFSGRQFSNSRSEMNVSTLELGDSALYLCASSPDRGSPGNTIYFGEGSWLTVV.

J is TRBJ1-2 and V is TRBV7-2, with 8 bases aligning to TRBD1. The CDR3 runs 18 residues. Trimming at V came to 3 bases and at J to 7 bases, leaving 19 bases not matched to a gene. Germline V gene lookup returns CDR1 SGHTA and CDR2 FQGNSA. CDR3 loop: CASSLVITTSGGFRGYTF. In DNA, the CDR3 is TGTGCCAGCAGCTTGGTCATCACAACCTCAGGGGGCTTCCGTGGCTACACCTTC.

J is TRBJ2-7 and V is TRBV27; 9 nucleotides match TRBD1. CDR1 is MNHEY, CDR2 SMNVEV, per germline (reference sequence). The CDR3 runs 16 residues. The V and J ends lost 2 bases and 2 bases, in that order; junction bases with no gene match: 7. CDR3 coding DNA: TGTGCCAGCAGTTTAATCCGGACAGGGGAGGCCTACGAGCAGTACTTC. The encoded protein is CASSLIRTGEAYEQYF.

CDR3 protein: CASRGQLEQYF. In DNA, the CDR3 is TGTGCCAGCAGGGGACAGCTTGAGCAGTACTTC. V usage is TRBV28 and J usage is TRBJ2-7, with 7 bases lining up with TRBD1. Looked up from germline, CDR1 is MDHEN and CDR2 is SYDVKM. J was trimmed by 7 bases and V by 6 bases; bases with no gene match: 3. CDR3 length equals 11 residues.

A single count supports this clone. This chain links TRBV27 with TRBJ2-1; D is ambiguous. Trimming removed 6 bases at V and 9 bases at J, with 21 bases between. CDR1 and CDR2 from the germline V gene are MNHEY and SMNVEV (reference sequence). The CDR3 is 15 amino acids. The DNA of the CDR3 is TGTGCCAGCAGGGTCGACCGTGGCTTTTGGAGTGAGCAGTTCTTC. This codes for CASRVDRGFWSEQFF.

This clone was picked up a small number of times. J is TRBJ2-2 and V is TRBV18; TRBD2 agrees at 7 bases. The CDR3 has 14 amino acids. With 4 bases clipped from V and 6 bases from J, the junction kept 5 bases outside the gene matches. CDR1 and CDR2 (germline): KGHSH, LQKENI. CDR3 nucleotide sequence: TGTGCCAGCTCACGGGACTATTCCCCCGGGGAGCTGTTTTTT. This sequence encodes CASSRDYSPGELFF.

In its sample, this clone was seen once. For the CDR3, the DNA is TGTGCCAGCAGTTACGAAACCGGGACAGGGAGCAATCAGCCCCAGCATTTT. It codes for CASSYETGTGSNQPQHF. V gene TRBV6-2 or TRBV6-3 combines with J gene TRBJ1-5, with 9 bases fitting TRBD1. With V trimmed by 2 bases and J by 1 base, 6 bases remained unmatched. This CDR3 is 17 amino acids long. Germline V gene data show CDR1 as MNHEY and CDR2 as SVGEGT.

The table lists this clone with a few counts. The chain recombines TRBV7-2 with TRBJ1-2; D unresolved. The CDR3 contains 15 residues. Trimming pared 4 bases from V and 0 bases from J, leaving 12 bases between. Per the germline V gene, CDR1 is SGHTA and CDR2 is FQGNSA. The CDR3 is CASSSLRVANYGYTF. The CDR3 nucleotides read TGTGCCAGCAGCTCCCTCCGGGTAGCTAACTATGGCTACACCTTC.

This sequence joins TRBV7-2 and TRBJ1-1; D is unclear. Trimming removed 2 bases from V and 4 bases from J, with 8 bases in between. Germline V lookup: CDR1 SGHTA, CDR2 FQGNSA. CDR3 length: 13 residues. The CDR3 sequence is CASSLSGSTEAFF. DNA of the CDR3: TGTGCCAGCAGCTTATCGGGTAGCACTGAAGCTTTCTTT.

This CDR3 is CASTGSDEKLFF. The CDR3 DNA reads TGTGCCAGTACAGGGTCGGATGAAAAACTGTTTTTT. The chain combines TRBV18 with TRBJ1-4; possibly TRBD1 for D (6 bases). The V gene lost 9 bases and the J gene lost 6 bases, with 11 bases spanning the gap. Germline CDR1 is KGHSH and CDR2 is LQKENI. CDR3 size: 12 residues.

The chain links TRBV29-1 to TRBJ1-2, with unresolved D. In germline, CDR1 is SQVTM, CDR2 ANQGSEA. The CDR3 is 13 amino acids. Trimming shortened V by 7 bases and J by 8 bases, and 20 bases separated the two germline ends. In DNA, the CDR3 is TGCAGCGCTTCCTTCGGGCCCCGGGGAGGCTACACCTTC. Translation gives CSASFGPRGGYTF.

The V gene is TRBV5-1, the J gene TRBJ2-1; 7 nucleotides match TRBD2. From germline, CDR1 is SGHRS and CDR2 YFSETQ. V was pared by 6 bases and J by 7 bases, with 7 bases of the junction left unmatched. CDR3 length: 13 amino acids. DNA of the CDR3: TGCGCCAGCAATGGGAGGGCCTTTAATGAGCAGTTCTTC. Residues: CASNGRAFNEQFF.

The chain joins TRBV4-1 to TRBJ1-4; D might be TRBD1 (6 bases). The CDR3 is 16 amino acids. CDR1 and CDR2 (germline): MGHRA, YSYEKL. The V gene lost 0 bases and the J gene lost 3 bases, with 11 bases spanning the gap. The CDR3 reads CASSQDGQLANEKLFF. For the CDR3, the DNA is TGCGCCAGCAGCCAAGATGGACAGTTGGCTAATGAAAAACTGTTTTTT.

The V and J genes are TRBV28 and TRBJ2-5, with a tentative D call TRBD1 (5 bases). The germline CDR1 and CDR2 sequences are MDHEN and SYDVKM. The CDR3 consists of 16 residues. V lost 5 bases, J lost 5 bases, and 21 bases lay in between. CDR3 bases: TGTGCCAGCAGTCTGTTACCCCCTCAGGGCCGGGAGACCCAGTACTTC. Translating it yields CASSLLPPQGRETQYF.

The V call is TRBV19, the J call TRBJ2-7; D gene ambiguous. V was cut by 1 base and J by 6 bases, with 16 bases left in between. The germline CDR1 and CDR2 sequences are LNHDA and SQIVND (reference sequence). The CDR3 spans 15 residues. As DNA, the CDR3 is TGTGCCAGTAGTATAGGTAGAGCCGGCGGTGGCGAGCAGTACTTC. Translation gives CASSIGRAGGGEQYF.

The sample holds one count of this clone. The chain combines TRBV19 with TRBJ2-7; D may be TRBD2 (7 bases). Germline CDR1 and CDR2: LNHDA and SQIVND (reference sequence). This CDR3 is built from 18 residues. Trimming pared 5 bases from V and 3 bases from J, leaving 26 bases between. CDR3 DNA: TGTGCCAGTAGTGGGGGGGGGCTCACCCCCGAATATGGCTACGAGCAGTACTTC. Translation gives CASSGGGLTPEYGYEQYF.

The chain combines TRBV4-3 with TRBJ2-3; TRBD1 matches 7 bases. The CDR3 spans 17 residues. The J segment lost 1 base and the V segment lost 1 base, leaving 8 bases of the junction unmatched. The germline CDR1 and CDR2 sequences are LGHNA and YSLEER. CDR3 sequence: CASSQVLGGAGTDTQYF. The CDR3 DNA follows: TGCGCCAGCAGCCAAGTGTTAGGGGGCGCTGGCACAGATACGCAGTATTTT.

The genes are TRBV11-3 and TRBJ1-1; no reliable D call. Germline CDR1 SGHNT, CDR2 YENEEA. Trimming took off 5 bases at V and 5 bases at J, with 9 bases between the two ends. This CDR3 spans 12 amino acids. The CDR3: CASSEEQTEAFF. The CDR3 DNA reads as TGTGCCAGCAGCGAAGAACAGACTGAAGCTTTCTTT.

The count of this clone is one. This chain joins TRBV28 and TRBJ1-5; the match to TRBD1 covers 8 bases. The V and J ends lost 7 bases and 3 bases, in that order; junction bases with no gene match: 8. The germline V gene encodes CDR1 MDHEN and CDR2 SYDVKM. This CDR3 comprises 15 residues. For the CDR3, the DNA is TGTGCCAGCACCTTACCAGGGGGCTTCAATCAGCCCCAGCATTTT. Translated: CASTLPGGFNQPQHF.